Each of the 19 T cell receptor beta chains below was sequenced from the same sample in a study of T cell repertoires in cytomegalovirus infection. From the reads, TCRdb called clonotypes with MiXCR, one entry per CDR3 protein. Among under 250,000 distinct CDR3 sequences listed, around 12% were seen once. Input material: PBMCs. All receptors derive from a human donor in good health (CMV status not recorded). Some clones in this sample may be carry-over from other donors' samples.

The V call is TRBV20-1, the J call TRBJ1-5; D is perhaps TRBD1 (5 bases). Trimming took 0 bases from V and 6 from J, leaving 15 bases between them. This CDR3 has 15 residues. The V gene's germline CDR1 is DFQATT and CDR2 SNEGSKA (reference sequence). Written as DNA, the CDR3 is TGCAGTGCTAGAGAGTTGCAGGGAGTGAGTCAGCCCCAGCATTTT. It yields the protein CSARELQGVSQPQHF.

This clonotype came up many times. The V and J genes are TRBV7-2 and TRBJ2-6; no clear D gene. The CDR3 contains 15 residues. The ends were cut back, 5 bases at V and 0 bases at J, with 8 bases in the middle. CDR1 is SGHTA, CDR2 FQGNSA, per germline. CDR3 bases: TGTGCCAGCAGCCTTCAGTTCTCTGGGGCCAACGTCCTGACTTTC. This sequence encodes CASSLQFSGANVLTF.

In its sample, this clonotype was seen many times. The genes are TRBV18 and TRBJ1-1; 7 bases line up with TRBD1. The junction had 1 base not matched to a gene; V was cut back by 2 bases and J by 1 base. The CDR3 covers 14 residues. Germline V gene sequence: CDR1 KGHSH, CDR2 LQKENI. CDR3 nucleotide sequence: TGTGCCAGCTCACCAGGACAGGAGAACACTGAAGCTTTCTTT. Amino acid sequence: CASSPGQENTEAFF.

This chain's CDR3 is CSGGQGDTEAFF. Written as DNA, the CDR3 is TGCAGCGGGGGACAGGGGGACACTGAAGCTTTCTTT. The genes are TRBV29-1 and TRBJ1-1, with 11 bases identical to TRBD1. Germline loops: CDR1 SQVTM, CDR2 ANQGSEA. V gave up 7 bases and J gave up 3 bases; unmatched junction bases: 1. The CDR3 has 12 amino acids.

This clonotype was seen many times. J is TRBJ2-5 and V is TRBV10-3, with D possibly TRBD1 on 6 matching bases. Trimming stripped 2 bases from V and 5 bases from J, with 18 bases between. This CDR3 contains 16 residues. Germline V lookup: CDR1 ENHRY, CDR2 SYGVKD. Written as DNA, the CDR3 is TGTGCCATCAGTGAGCATACGGGGCAGGGGATGGAGACCCAGTACTTC. The encoded protein is CAISEHTGQGMETQYF.

This clonotype has ten or more counts. The rearrangement uses TRBV11-2 and TRBJ1-5; 7 bases match TRBD1. CDR3 length: 16 residues. V was clipped by 5 bases and J by 2 bases; unmatched bases: 9. Germline V gives CDR1 SGHAT, CDR2 FQNNGV. DNA of the CDR3: TGTGCCAGCAGCCCCGGGACAGCAAGGGGCAATCAGCCCCAGCATTTT. It encodes CASSPGTARGNQPQHF. Based on the CDR3 plus reference TRBV11-2 and TRBJ1-5, the full variable domain is EAGVAQSPRYKIIEKRQSVAFWCNPISGHATLYWYQQILGQGPKLLIQFQNNGVVDDSQLPKDRFSAERLKGVDSTLKIQPAKLEDSAVYLCASSPGTARGNQPQHFGDGTRLSIL.

This clonotype came up many times. The CDR3 DNA is TGTGCCAGCAGCTTAATGGCAGAGACCTACGAGCAGTACTTC. Protein product: CASSLMAETYEQYF. The chain combines TRBV7-3 with TRBJ2-7; D ambiguous. Germline V CDR1 and CDR2: SGHTA, FQGTGA. V dropped 1 base and J dropped 2 bases, with 9 bases sitting between them. The CDR3 is 14 amino acids.

The chain recombines TRBV5-1 with TRBJ2-5, with D unclear. The V gene lost 2 bases and the J gene lost 1 base, with 6 bases spanning the gap. Germline V CDR1 and CDR2: SGHRS, YFSETQ. The CDR3 length is 13 residues. The CDR3 coding sequence is TGCGCCAGCAGCTTCAGCAGCCAAGAGACCCAGTACTTC. Translated: CASSFSSQETQYF.

This clonotype occurred a few times. The gene calls are TRBV6-2 or TRBV6-3 and TRBJ1-5; D gene ambiguous. There are 14 residues in the CDR3. The ends were cut back, 5 bases at V and 5 bases at J, with 13 bases in the middle. Germline V gene data show CDR1 as MNHEY and CDR2 as SVGEGT. CDR3 in DNA: TGTGCCAGCAGTCCCTTCGGTGCGGATCAGCCCCAGCATTTT. Its translation: CASSPFGADQPQHF.

This clonotype was seen at least ten times. The V call is TRBV5-1, the J call TRBJ2-1; 10 bases fit TRBD2. The CDR3 consists of 15 residues. CDR1 SGHRS and CDR2 YFSETQ come from the germline V gene. Trimming removed 4 bases from V and 5 bases from J; junction bases left unmatched: 6. This CDR3 is CASSMTSGPNNEQFF. The DNA of the CDR3 is TGCGCCAGCAGCATGACTAGCGGGCCAAACAATGAGCAGTTCTTC.

This clonotype was observed at least ten times. This sequence joins TRBV11-2 and TRBJ2-3; 9 bases align to TRBD2. Germline loops: CDR1 SGHAT, CDR2 FQNNGV. V lost 8 bases to trimming and J lost 9 bases; unmatched junction nucleotides: 6. This CDR3 has 12 residues. CDR3 residues: CASGISGGTQYF. The CDR3 coding sequence is TGTGCCAGCGGGATAAGCGGGGGGACGCAGTATTTT.

This clonotype was seen ten or more times. This chain links TRBV6-2 or TRBV6-3 with TRBJ2-7; D is unresolved. The CDR3 loop spans 15 amino acids. Germline V gene sequence: CDR1 MNHEY, CDR2 SVGEGT. Trimming left V 6 bases short and J 1 base short, with 16 bases between. In DNA form, the CDR3 reads TGTGCCAGCAGGACCCAATCGGTGGGATCCTACGAGCAGTACTTC. Translated, it gives CASRTQSVGSYEQYF.

This clonotype was recorded many times. The rearrangement joins TRBV14 to TRBJ2-1; 12 nucleotides match TRBD2. Germline V gene sequence: CDR1 SGHDN, CDR2 FVKESK. Trimming cost V 3 bases and J 7 bases; bases outside gene matches: 4. The CDR3 covers 15 residues. The CDR3 region is CASSQRLAGDNEQFF. Written as DNA, the CDR3 is TGTGCCAGCAGCCAGAGACTAGCGGGAGATAATGAGCAGTTCTTC.

In the case of this clonotype: A much larger clone lies one base from this, so it may be a read error. This sequence joins TRBV5-1 and TRBJ2-2; 10 nucleotides align to TRBD2. This CDR3 has 16 amino acids. Germline V gene data show CDR1 as SGHRS and CDR2 as YFSETQ. CDR3 region: CTSSGRLAGNTGELFF. The CDR3 nucleotides read TGCACCAGCAGCGGAAGACTAGCGGGCAACACCGGGGAGCTGTTTTTT.

Many counts were recorded for this clonotype. V is TRBV28 and J is TRBJ2-7, with D possibly TRBD1 on 5 matching bases. V gave up 8 bases and J gave up 2 bases, with 13 bases separating them. CDR1 MDHEN and CDR2 SYDVKM come from the germline V gene. This CDR3 region has 13 residues. The CDR3 region has the DNA TGTGCCAGCGCCGGAAGGACACCCTACGAGCAGTACTTC. Residues: CASAGRTPYEQYF.

This clonotype came up a few times. The chain recombines TRBV25-1 with TRBJ1-1; tentative D call: TRBD1 (5 bases). The CDR3 loop spans 14 amino acids. From germline, CDR1 is MGHDK and CDR2 SYGVNS. Trimming removed 4 bases from V and 5 bases from J, with 14 bases in between. CDR3 nucleotides: TGTGCCAGCAGTGTGGGACGGCTGAGGACTGAAGCTTTCTTT. Amino acid sequence: CASSVGRLRTEAFF.

In this sample, this clonotype turned up a few times. The chain couples TRBV5-4 to TRBJ2-5, with 9 bases fitting TRBD2. This CDR3 has 15 amino acids. CDR1 SGHNT and CDR2 YYREEE come from the germline V gene (reference sequence). V shed 2 bases and J 5 bases; nucleotides not matched to a gene: 7. The CDR3 reads CASSLSSGRGETQYF. The CDR3 DNA reads as TGTGCCAGCAGCTTAAGTAGCGGGAGAGGGGAGACCCAGTACTTC.

V and J are TRBV15 and TRBJ1-5, with D possibly matching TRBD1 (6 bases). Per the germline V gene, CDR1 is LNHNV and CDR2 is YYDKDF (reference sequence). Trimming took 1 base from V and 3 from J, leaving 10 bases between them. The CDR3 totals 15 residues. Here the CDR3 DNA reads TGTGCCACCAGCAGAGGACAGGTTCCCAATCAGCCCCAGCATTTT. This gives the protein CATSRGQVPNQPQHF.

CDR3 DNA sequence: TGTGCCAGCAGCTTGGAAGGGGACGCCGGGGAGCTGTTTTTT. It encodes CASSLEGDAGELFF. J is TRBJ2-2 and V is TRBV5-4; TRBD1 or TRBD2 may be the D gene (5 bases each). The germline V gene encodes CDR1 SGHNT and CDR2 YYREEE (reference sequence). There are 14 residues in the CDR3. V lost 0 bases, J lost 6 bases, and 9 bases lay in between.